These 25 T cell receptor beta chains were all obtained from the same sample, sequenced in a study of blood T cell repertoires in COVID-19. The method was immunoSEQ multiplex PCR; TCRdb's version includes in-frame clones alone and lacks a portion of them. The sample yields 200,000 to 250,000 clones, approximately 81% seen once. Sequenced sample: peripheral blood. All receptors derive from a man aged 45 to 65 who had recovered from COVID-19.

The chain couples TRBV28 to TRBJ1-3; no reliable D call. The CDR3 is 13 amino acids. Trimming pared 8 bases from V and 6 bases from J, leaving 14 bases between. The germline gives CDR1 MDHEN, CDR2 SYDVKM. DNA of the CDR3: TGTGCCAGCCAACCGGGAGGAAAAAACACCATATATTTT. It yields the protein CASQPGGKNTIYF. Together with reference TRBV28 and TRBJ1-3, the CDR3 gives the full variable domain: DVKVTQSSRYLVKRTGEKVFLECVQDMDHENMFWYRQDPGLGLRLIYFSYDVKMKEKGDIPEGYSVSREKKERFSLILESASTNQTSMYLCASQPGGKNTIYFGEGSWLTVV.

This clone was seen just once. The CDR3 protein is CASSVGGSGQETQYF. For the CDR3, the DNA is TGTGCCAGCAGCGTAGGAGGTAGCGGGCAAGAGACCCAGTACTTC. The chain recombines TRBV9 with TRBJ2-5; 7 nucleotides agree with TRBD2. V lost 0 bases and J lost 2; bases outside the gene matches: 4. The CDR3 sequence is 15 residues long. Germline lookup yields CDR1 SGDLS and CDR2 YYNGEE.

The chain carries TRBV27 and TRBJ2-3, with TRBD2 identical over 8 bases. This CDR3 spans 16 amino acids. With 4 bases clipped from V and 0 bases from J, the junction kept 6 bases outside the gene matches. The germline V gene encodes CDR1 MNHEY and CDR2 SMNVEV (reference sequence). The CDR3: CASSSTSDSSTDTQYF. The CDR3 nucleotides are TGTGCCAGCAGTTCGACTAGCGATTCTAGCACAGATACGCAGTATTTT.

J is TRBJ1-1 and V is TRBV19; the D is unclear. CDR3 length: 14 amino acids. V lost 8 bases and J 0 bases, leaving 13 bases between the germline ends. CDR1 and CDR2 (germline): LNHDA, SQIVND (reference sequence). CDR3 sequence reads: CASSRSPMNTEAFF. The CDR3, as DNA: TGTGCCAGTTCCCGGTCGCCCATGAACACTGAAGCTTTCTTT.

The chain uses TRBV7-2 and TRBJ2-3, with 8 bases identical to TRBD2. Germline V lookup: CDR1 SGHTA, CDR2 FQGNSA. CDR3 length equals 14 residues. V was pared by 6 bases and J by 4 bases, with 6 bases of the junction left unmatched. The CDR3 bases are TGTGCCAGCAGTTGGGGGACTAGAGCAGATACGCAGTATTTT. Encoded protein: CASSWGTRADTQYF.

The CDR3: CASSPPGAGPYNEQFF. The CDR3 bases are TGTGCCAGCTCACCACCGGGAGCGGGGCCTTACAATGAGCAGTTCTTC. The chain couples TRBV18 to TRBJ2-1; 7 positions match TRBD2. This CDR3 has 16 amino acids. The germline V gene encodes CDR1 KGHSH and CDR2 LQKENI. V was clipped by 0 bases and J by 4 bases; unmatched bases: 6.

About this clone: The sample contains more than one DNA sequence encoding this CDR3. The V and J genes are TRBV18 and TRBJ2-7, with a possible D match to TRBD2 (6 bases). Per the germline V gene, CDR1 is KGHSH and CDR2 is LQKENI. The CDR3 length is 14 residues. Trimming removed 2 bases at V and 0 bases at J, with 8 bases between. Here the CDR3 reads CASSPAGSSYEQYF. The DNA for the CDR3 is TGTGCCAGCTCACCAGCGGGGAGCTCCTACGAGCAGTACTTC.

The chain has TRBV20-1 and TRBJ2-7, with D possibly being TRBD2 (5 bases). Germline V gene data show CDR1 as DFQATT and CDR2 as SNEGSKA (reference sequence). Trimming took off 0 bases at V and 9 bases at J, with 9 bases between the two ends. The CDR3 spans 11 residues. In DNA, the CDR3 is TGCAGTGCTAGAGATGGACTGGGGCAGTACTTC. Translating it yields CSARDGLGQYF.

The chain carries TRBV6-5 and TRBJ2-3, with a possible D match to TRBD2 (5 bases). V was trimmed by 5 bases and J by 2 bases, leaving 8 bases between them. CDR3 length: 13 amino acids. Germline V CDR1 and CDR2: MNHEY, SVGAGI. The CDR3 nucleotides are TGTGCCAGCAGTAAGACTATCACAGATACGCAGTATTTT. Translated: CASSKTITDTQYF.

The V call is TRBV5-1, the J call TRBJ1-1; TRBD1 agrees at 11 bases. Losses at the gene ends were 4 bases for V and 4 bases for J; bases not matched to a gene: 3. The CDR3 spans 14 residues. The germline V gene has CDR1 SGHRS and CDR2 YFSETQ. The CDR3 reads CASSRGTGGTEAFF. As DNA, the CDR3 is TGCGCCAGCAGCCGCGGGACAGGGGGCACTGAAGCTTTCTTT. Using reference TRBV5-1 and TRBJ1-1 for the parts outside the CDR3, the full variable domain is KAGVTQTPRYLIKTRGQQVTLSCSPISGHRSVSWYQQTPGQGLQFLFEYFSETQRNKGNFPGRFSGRQFSNSRSEMNVSTLELGDSALYLCASSRGTGGTEAFFGQGTRLTVV.

V and J are TRBV5-4 and TRBJ2-1; 12 bases are a match to TRBD2. With 1 base clipped from V and 2 bases from J, the junction kept 1 base outside the gene matches. CDR3 size: 16 residues. Germline values: CDR1 SGHNT, CDR2 YYREEE (reference sequence). CDR3 sequence: CASSLSSGRAYNEQFF. CDR3 sequence (DNA): TGTGCCAGCAGCTTGTCTAGCGGGAGGGCCTACAATGAGCAGTTCTTC.

The chain joins TRBV28 to TRBJ1-2; D is ambiguous. CDR1 MDHEN and CDR2 SYDVKM come from the germline V gene. The CDR3 totals 15 residues. Trimming removed 1 base from V and 3 bases from J, with 12 bases in between. The CDR3 spells CASSLYHKRDYGYTF. The CDR3 DNA sequence: TGTGCCAGCAGTTTATATCACAAGAGGGACTATGGCTACACCTTC.

The V gene is TRBV5-1, the J gene TRBJ2-5; weak D call: TRBD2 (6 bases). With 0 bases removed from V and 1 base from J, the gap between germline ends came to 10 bases. The CDR3 covers 15 residues. Germline assignment: CDR1 SGHRS and CDR2 YFSETQ. In DNA form, the CDR3 reads TGCGCCAGCAGCTTGGTTGGGGGACTCCAAGAGACCCAGTACTTC. This translates into CASSLVGGLQETQYF.

The V and J genes are TRBV15 and TRBJ2-7; 8 bases line up with TRBD1. Germline CDR1 LNHNV, CDR2 YYDKDF (reference sequence). The CDR3 is 13 amino acids. J gave up 4 bases and V 3 bases, and 2 bases lay outside the gene matches. In DNA form, the CDR3 reads TGTGCCACCAGCAGGAGGACAGGGTACGAGCAGTACTTC. Translating gives CATSRRTGYEQYF.

This clone has just one count. The chain recombines TRBV5-4 with TRBJ2-4; possible D gene TRBD2, 5 bases. The CDR3 consists of 14 residues. Per the germline V gene, CDR1 is SGHNT and CDR2 is YYREEE (reference sequence). Between the trimmed V and J ends, which lost 4 bases and 7 bases, there was a span of 15 bases. The CDR3 is CASSRARDTNIQYF. In nucleotides, the CDR3 is TGTGCCAGCAGCCGGGCGAGGGATACGAACATTCAGTACTTC.

Here the CDR3 DNA reads TGTGCCAGCTCACTAAACAGGGACGAGCAGTACTTC. This sequence encodes CASSLNRDEQYF. The rearrangement joins TRBV18 to TRBJ2-7; tentatively, D is TRBD1 (6 bases). The CDR3 extends over 12 amino acids. Germline assignment: CDR1 KGHSH and CDR2 LQKENI. With 4 bases removed from V and 5 bases from J, the gap between germline ends came to 9 bases.

The chain recombines TRBV3-1 (or the pseudogene TRBV3-2) with TRBJ2-6; a possible D gene is TRBD2 (6 bases). CDR1 and CDR2 from the germline V gene are LGHDT and YNNKEL (reference sequence). The V gene lost 1 base and the J gene lost 4 bases, with 14 bases spanning the gap. The CDR3 is 17 residues long. The CDR3 sequence: CASSQGHRGLGANVLTF. CDR3 nucleotides: TGTGCCAGCAGCCAAGGGCATCGGGGGTTAGGGGCCAACGTCCTGACTTTC.

This clone was seen a few times. The V call is TRBV19, the J call TRBJ2-3; a possible D gene is TRBD1 (6 bases). This CDR3 is built from 14 residues. V lost 2 bases to trimming and J lost 2 bases, with 8 bases between them. From germline, CDR1 is LNHDA and CDR2 SQIVND (reference sequence). This CDR3 reads CASSIKGDTDTQYF. In DNA form, the CDR3 reads TGTGCCAGTAGTATAAAGGGGGACACAGATACGCAGTATTTT.

This chain uses TRBV28 with TRBJ1-2, with TRBD1 matching 9 bases. There are 14 residues in the CDR3. J was trimmed by 3 bases and V by 4 bases; bases with no gene match: 3. The germline V gene encodes CDR1 MDHEN and CDR2 SYDVKM. CDR3 amino acids: CASSSGQGYYGYTF. The CDR3 DNA reads TGTGCCAGCAGTTCCGGACAGGGGTACTATGGCTACACCTTC.

This clone was seen a few times. The rearrangement joins TRBV28 to TRBJ2-7, with 9 bases lining up with TRBD1. Trimming removed 6 bases from V and 9 bases from J; junction bases left unmatched: 9. In germline, CDR1 is MDHEN, CDR2 SYDVKM. The CDR3 has 13 residues. DNA of the CDR3: TGTGCCAGCAGGACACAGGGGGCCGGGCGGCAGTACTTC. This codes for CASRTQGAGRQYF.

V gene TRBV28 combines with J gene TRBJ1-5; TRBD1 aligns across 12 bases. The CDR3 spans 17 residues. V lost 6 bases to trimming and J lost 1 base; unmatched junction nucleotides: 7. Per germline, CDR1 MDHEN and CDR2 SYDVKM. The DNA of the CDR3 is TGTGCCAGCAGCGATCGGGACAGGGGGCTAAGCAATCAGCCCCAGCATTTT. Translated, it gives CASSDRDRGLSNQPQHF.

The chain employs TRBV2 and TRBJ2-2; D gene ambiguous. Trimming pared 1 base from V and 4 bases from J, leaving 7 bases between. The CDR3 has 14 amino acids. Looked up from germline, CDR1 is SNHLY and CDR2 is FYNNEI. The CDR3 DNA is TGTGCCAGCAGTGAAGACAGCCGCACCGGGGAGCTGTTTTTT. Its protein product is CASSEDSRTGELFF.

The chain links TRBV5-1 to TRBJ2-2; 7 bases line up with TRBD1. This CDR3 comprises 17 residues. Trimming cost V 5 bases and J 4 bases; bases outside gene matches: 14. CDR1 and CDR2 (germline): SGHRS, YFSETQ. CDR3 sequence reads: CASSRIKGGRITGELFF. CDR3 sequence (DNA): TGCGCCAGCAGTAGGATTAAAGGGGGCCGGATCACCGGGGAGCTGTTTTTT. Looking up the rest from reference TRBV5-1 and TRBJ2-2 gives the full variable domain: KAGVTQTPRYLIKTRGQQVTLSCSPISGHRSVSWYQQTPGQGLQFLFEYFSETQRNKGNFPGRFSGRQFSNSRSEMNVSTLELGDSALYLCASSRIKGGRITGELFFGEGSRLTVL.

CDR3 sequence: CASSEGTGSGELFF. Written as DNA, the CDR3 is TGCGCCAGCAGTGAGGGGACAGGTTCTGGGGAGCTGTTTTTT. The rearrangement joins TRBV10-1 to TRBJ2-2, with 8 bases aligning to TRBD1. The V segment lost 2 bases and the J segment 8 bases; nucleotides outside the gene matches: 4. From germline, CDR1 is WNHNN and CDR2 SYGVQD (reference sequence). The CDR3 has 14 residues.

The chain couples TRBV7-9 to TRBJ2-6, with 9 bases that match TRBD2. Trimming cost V 5 bases and J 0 bases; bases outside gene matches: 11. CDR3 length: 19 residues. Germline lookup yields CDR1 SEHNR and CDR2 FQNEAQ (reference sequence). The CDR3 loop reads CASSPWGLAGSSGANVLTF. CDR3 coding DNA: TGTGCCAGCAGCCCTTGGGGACTAGCAGGTTCCTCTGGGGCCAACGTCCTGACTTTC.